Following are 20 T cell receptor beta chains from one sample sequenced in a study of T cell responses to AZD1222 COVID-19 vaccine. The method was immunoSEQ multiplex PCR; TCRdb's version includes in-frame clones alone and lacks a portion of them. The profile covers 95,000 to 150,000 clones, with about 79% appearing a single time and around 27% taken by the ten largest. The specimen was peripheral blood, collected 28 days after the second AZD1222 dose. Receptors were obtained from an adult who received the AZD1222 COVID-19 vaccine.

The rearrangement joins TRBV7-2 to TRBJ2-2, with D perhaps being TRBD1 or TRBD2 (6 bases each). The CDR3 spans 15 residues. From germline, CDR1 is SGHTA and CDR2 FQGNSA. Trimming pared 2 bases from V and 5 bases from J, leaving 12 bases between. CDR3 nucleotides: TGTGCCAGCAGCTTACGGGGGCTGGGAACCGGGGAGCTGTTTTTT. It translates to CASSLRGLGTGELFF.

CDR3 residues: CASSLGGGAYEQYF. The CDR3 nucleotides are TGTGCCAGCAGCTTAGGAGGGGGGGCCTACGAGCAGTACTTC. The chain combines TRBV7-2 with TRBJ2-7, with D tentatively TRBD2 (7 bases). With 1 base removed from V and 2 bases from J, the gap between germline ends came to 9 bases. The germline gives CDR1 SGHTA, CDR2 FQGNSA. This CDR3 contains 14 residues. Complete variable domain (other parts from reference TRBV7-2 and TRBJ2-7): GAGVSQSPSNKVTEKGKDVELRCDPISGHTALYWYRQSLGQGLEFLIYFQGNSAPDKSGLPSDRFSAERTGGSVSTLTIQRTQQEDSAVYLCASSLGGGAYEQYFGPGTRLTVT.

CDR3 residues: CASSMRDRNQPQHF. Written as DNA, the CDR3 is TGTGCCAGTAGTATGAGGGACCGCAATCAGCCCCAGCATTTT. The genes are TRBV19 and TRBJ1-5, with D possibly being TRBD1 (5 bases). Looked up from germline, CDR1 is LNHDA and CDR2 is SQIVND (reference sequence). Trimming cost V 3 bases and J 2 bases, with 8 bases left between them. The CDR3 sequence is 14 residues long. Full variable domain (missing parts from reference TRBV19 and TRBJ1-5): DGGITQSPKYLFRKEGQNVTLSCEQNLNHDAMYWYRQDPGQGLRLIYYSQIVNDFQKGDIAEGYSVSREKKESFPLTVTSAQKNPTAFYLCASSMRDRNQPQHFGDGTRLSIL.

V is TRBV7-9 and J is TRBJ1-1; 8 bases are a match to TRBD1. Looked up from germline, CDR1 is SEHNR and CDR2 is FQNEAQ (reference sequence). V dropped 3 bases and J dropped 2; count of bases not matched to a gene: 2. The CDR3 contains 14 residues. In DNA form, the CDR3 reads TGTGCCAGCAGCTTCGACAGGGGAAACACTGAAGCTTTCTTT. Its protein product is CASSFDRGNTEAFF.

The rearrangement uses TRBV9 and TRBJ2-1; 7 bases align to TRBD1. The CDR3 extends over 13 amino acids. Germline CDR1 and CDR2: SGDLS and YYNGEE. The J segment lost 13 bases and the V segment lost 2 bases, leaving 9 bases of the junction unmatched. The CDR3 reads CASSVEGTARQFF. The CDR3 nucleotides read TGTGCCAGCAGCGTCGAAGGGACAGCCCGCCAGTTCTTC.

Comment on this clone: Other DNA sequences from this sample encode an identical CDR3 as well. The rearrangement uses TRBV6-2 or TRBV6-3 and TRBJ2-2; D unclear. V was pared by 5 bases and J by 1 base, with 2 bases between. The germline gives CDR1 MNHEY, CDR2 SVGEGT. This CDR3 is 12 amino acids long. DNA of the CDR3: TGTGCCAGCAGTAGGAACACCGGGGAGCTGTTTTTT. It specifies CASSRNTGELFF.

The table lists this clone with a few counts. This chain connects TRBV3-1 (or the pseudogene TRBV3-2) to TRBJ1-2, with D perhaps TRBD1 (6 bases). Germline CDR1 is LGHDT and CDR2 is YNNKEL (reference sequence). Trimming pared 1 base from V and 8 bases from J, leaving 17 bases between. The CDR3 totals 15 residues. The CDR3 sequence is CASSQVRRGTSGYTF. For the CDR3, the DNA is TGTGCCAGCAGCCAAGTACGCAGGGGAACGAGCGGCTACACCTTC.

The CDR3 bases are TGTGCCAGCGTCCCTCGGGGTCAGCCCCAGCATTTT. This codes for CASVPRGQPQHF. V and J are TRBV28 and TRBJ1-5; no firm D call. This CDR3 spans 12 amino acids. Trimming took off 8 bases at V and 6 bases at J, with 11 bases between the two ends. Germline CDR1 and CDR2: MDHEN and SYDVKM. The full variable domain, in which reference TRBV28 and TRBJ1-5 provide the parts outside the CDR3, is DVKVTQSSRYLVKRTGEKVFLECVQDMDHENMFWYRQDPGLGLRLIYFSYDVKMKEKGDIPEGYSVSREKKERFSLILESASTNQTSMYLCASVPRGQPQHFGDGTRLSIL.

The chain recombines TRBV28 with TRBJ2-7; 8 bases map to TRBD1. Trimming cost V 1 base and J 6 bases; bases outside gene matches: 2. This CDR3 is 13 amino acids long. Germline values: CDR1 MDHEN, CDR2 SYDVKM. CDR3 coding DNA: TGTGCCAGCAGTTTATTGGACAGGGCCGAGCAGTACTTC. Protein product: CASSLLDRAEQYF.

This sequence joins TRBV5-3 and TRBJ1-2, with TRBD1 matching 8 bases. TRBV5-3 is an ORF, with its function uncertain. Germline trimming cut 3 bases from V and 5 bases from J; bases unmatched to any gene: 15. The CDR3 is 17 amino acids. The CDR3 spells CARSSPHIGQGDYGYTF. For the CDR3, the DNA is TGTGCCAGAAGCTCACCACACATCGGACAGGGAGATTATGGCTACACCTTC.

The chain joins TRBV13 to TRBJ1-6; D unresolved. The germline gives CDR1 PRHDT, CDR2 FYEKMQ (reference sequence). Trimming removed 5 bases at V and 7 bases at J, with 18 bases between. The CDR3 contains 16 residues. DNA for the CDR3: TGTGCCAGCAGCCCTGGGGAGGCCGGCAGGAATTCACCCCTCCACTTT. Translation: CASSPGEAGRNSPLHF.

V gene TRBV4-2 combines with J gene TRBJ1-5; D is possibly TRBD1 (6 bases). V was clipped by 3 bases and J by 0 bases, with 12 bases between them. This CDR3 is built from 16 residues. Germline values: CDR1 LGHNA, CDR2 YNFKEQ. CDR3 protein: CASSHSRGSSNQPQHF. CDR3 coding DNA: TGTGCCAGCAGCCATTCCAGGGGATCTAGCAATCAGCCCCAGCATTTT.

This chain uses TRBV5-6 with TRBJ1-4; D unresolved. The CDR3 runs to 15 residues. V was cut by 0 bases and J by 5 bases, with 11 bases left in between. Germline V gene lookup returns CDR1 SGHDT and CDR2 YYEEEE. CDR3: CASSLAGPSNEKLFF. CDR3 coding DNA: TGTGCCAGCAGCTTGGCGGGCCCATCAAATGAAAAACTGTTTTTT.

This clone has only one observation. The chain employs TRBV20-1 and TRBJ2-3, with D perhaps matching TRBD2 (6 bases). Between the trimmed V and J ends, which lost 3 bases and 0 bases, there was a span of 13 bases. CDR3 length: 15 amino acids. CDR1 DFQATT and CDR2 SNEGSKA come from the germline V gene (reference sequence). This chain's CDR3 is CSASIGGASTDTQYF. The CDR3, as DNA: TGCAGTGCTAGTATCGGGGGAGCGAGCACAGATACGCAGTATTTT.

V usage is TRBV7-2 and J usage is TRBJ1-3; maybe TRBD1 (6 bases). CDR1 is SGHTA, CDR2 FQGNSA, per germline. V was trimmed by 2 bases and J by 4 bases, leaving 15 bases between them. This CDR3 region has 16 residues. The CDR3, as DNA: TGTGCCAGCAGCTTAAACCCAGGGGCGTCGGGAAACACCATATATTTT. The encoded protein is CASSLNPGASGNTIYF.

The gene calls are TRBV15 and TRBJ2-2, with TRBD2 matching over 8 bases. With 0 bases clipped from V and 5 bases from J, the junction kept 5 bases outside the gene matches. Germline CDR1 is LNHNV and CDR2 is YYDKDF (reference sequence). The CDR3 extends over 16 amino acids. CDR3 protein: CATSRDGSGGTGELFF. The CDR3 region has the DNA TGTGCCACCAGCAGAGATGGGAGCGGGGGAACCGGGGAGCTGTTTTTT.

This clone is a singleton in its sample. V is TRBV5-6 and J is TRBJ2-6, with D perhaps matching TRBD1 (5 bases). The V and J ends lost 4 bases and 3 bases respectively, with 11 bases between them. This CDR3 contains 15 residues. Germline CDR1 and CDR2: SGHDT and YYEEEE. The CDR3 bases are TGTGCCAGCAGCCCCAGGGTTCTTGGGGCCAACGTCCTGACTTTC. It yields the protein CASSPRVLGANVLTF.

The chain carries TRBV11-2 and TRBJ2-7; possible D gene TRBD1, 5 bases. Trimming stripped 1 base from V and 9 bases from J, with 22 bases between. CDR1 and CDR2 from the germline V gene are SGHAT and FQNNGV. The CDR3 runs 16 residues. As DNA, the CDR3 is TGTGCCAGCAGCTTAGTGACAGAAGGGGATCATTCCTGGCAGTACTTC. Its protein product is CASSLVTEGDHSWQYF.

This chain connects TRBV5-4 to TRBJ1-1, with D uncertain. Trimming cost V 3 bases and J 2 bases, with 23 bases left between them. The CDR3 has 18 amino acids. Per the germline V gene, CDR1 is SGHNT and CDR2 is YYREEE (reference sequence). In nucleotides, the CDR3 is TGTGCCAGCAGCTCAATACGAGCGGAAACAGACTTAAACACTGAAGCTTTCTTT. Translation: CASSSIRAETDLNTEAFF. The variable domain in full, completed from reference TRBV5-4 and TRBJ1-1, reads ETGVTQSPTHLIKTRGQQVTLRCSSQSGHNTVSWYQQALGQGPQFIFQYYREEENGRGNFPPRFSGLQFPNYSSELNVNALELDDSALYLCASSSIRAETDLNTEAFFGQGTRLTVV.

This clone was detected only once. V is TRBV11-2 and J is TRBJ2-5; D unresolved. Germline V CDR1 and CDR2: SGHAT, FQNNGV. V dropped 3 bases and J dropped 5 bases, with 16 bases sitting between them. The CDR3 is 15 amino acids. The CDR3 region is CASSFAGSFRETQYF. Here the CDR3 DNA reads TGTGCCAGCAGCTTCGCCGGGTCCTTTCGGGAGACCCAGTACTTC.